This is a list of T cell receptor beta chains from one sample in a study of response to subunit inactivated influenza vaccine. TCRdb re-called the RT-PCR reads through MiXCR, storing one row per CDR3 protein. The sample carries about 650,000 distinct CDR3 sequences, approximately 14% recorded once. Sequenced here: PBMCs from blood, sampled 11 to 12 days after vaccination. The receptors were sampled from a man aged 50 to 60 who received an inactivated influenza vaccine. Each CDR3 is given with its conserved first and last residue. D genes are given only for firm matches. The size entry is marked missing in some rows and otherwise reads once, few, many or a size class.

v_call	d_call	clone_size	j_call	cdr3_nt	cdr3_aa
TRBV7-8	NA	few	TRBJ2-3	TGTGCCAGCAGCCACACAACGGGAGACACAGATACGCAGTATTTT	CASSHTTGDTDTQYF
TRBV4-3	NA	NA	TRBJ2-3	TGCGCCAGCAGCCAAGATACGGGAAGCACAGATACGCAGTATTTT	CASSQDTGSTDTQYF
TRBV20-1	TRBD2	NA	TRBJ2-1	TGCTGTGCTAGATCACTAGCGGGAGGCCTCTCCTACAATGAGCAGTTCTTC	CCARSLAGGLSYNEQFF
TRBV18	NA	NA	TRBJ1-6	TGTGCCAGCTCACCCGCAGACAACTATAATTCACCCCTCCACTTT	CASSPADNYNSPLHF
TRBV29-1	NA	few	TRBJ2-1	TGCAGCGTTGTGACAGCATACGCCCTTAATGAGCAGTTCTTC	CSVVTAYALNEQFF
TRBV29-1	TRBD2	few	TRBJ2-3	TGCAGCGTCACCCCGGGACTAGCGAGTGGAGATACGCAGTATTTT	CSVTPGLASGDTQYF
TRBV4-2	NA	NA	TRBJ2-3	TGTGCCAGCAGCCAAGACAGGACTGATTATACGCAGTATTTT	CASSQDRTDYTQYF
TRBV28	NA	few	TRBJ2-7	TGTGCCAGCAGTCCCATAACCAGGGGCCTGGTCGAGGTCGAGCAGTACTTC	CASSPITRGLVEVEQYF
TRBV7-9	NA	NA	TRBJ2-6	TGTGCCAGCAGCTTAGTGACACTTGGGGCCAACGTCCTGACTTTC	CASSLVTLGANVLTF
TRBV29-1	NA	NA	TRBJ2-7	TGCAGCGTTGAAGATCTCCACGAGCAGTACTTC	CSVEDLHEQYF
TRBV29-1	TRBD2	many	TRBJ2-1	TGCAGCGCCGACCTGCGGGAGTCTAACTACAATGAGCAGTTCTTC	CSADLRESNYNEQFF
TRBV5-1	NA	few	TRBJ2-5	TGCGCCAGCAGCCCCGACGGGGCCAGACAGGAGACCCAGTACTTC	CASSPDGARQETQYF
TRBV12-3/TRBV12-4	TRBD1	NA	TRBJ2-6	TGTGCCAGCAAGCTGACAGGGGTTATCGCTGGGGCCAACGTCCTGACTTTC	CASKLTGVIAGANVLTF
TRBV30	NA	NA	TRBJ2-7	TGTGCCTCCAGATACTGCCTGAGCAGCCGCCTGAGGGTCTCGGCCACCTTCTGGCAGTACTTC	CASRYCLSSRLRVSATFWQYF
TRBV19	TRBD2	NA	TRBJ2-1	TGTGCCAGTAGGGAGGGACCACTAGCGAGTTATGAGCAGTTCTTC	CASREGPLASYEQFF
TRBV27	TRBD1	NA	TRBJ2-7	TGTGCCAGCAGTTTCATAGTGGCAGGGGGATCCGAGCAGTACTTC	CASSFIVAGGSEQYF
TRBV29-1	NA	few	TRBJ2-3	TGCAGCGTTAGGGGGGCAGATACGCAGTATTTT	CSVRGADTQYF
TRBV11-1	TRBD2	NA	TRBJ2-1	TGTGCCAGCAGCAAGCCGGGACTAGGGTACAATGAGCAGTTCTTC	CASSKPGLGYNEQFF
TRBV6-4	TRBD1	NA	TRBJ2-1	TGTGCCAGCGGGACAGGGAAGGGGAATGAGCAGTTCTTC	CASGTGKGNEQFF
TRBV15	TRBD2	many	TRBJ2-2	TGTGCCACCAGCAGCTCTAGCGGGAGGCGGAACACCGGGGAGCTGTTTTTT	CATSSSSGRRNTGELFF
TRBV16	NA	NA	TRBJ2-5	TGTGCCAGCAGCCAATGGACGGACCAAGAGACCCAGTACTTC	CASSQWTDQETQYF
TRBV5-1	NA	few	TRBJ2-1	TGCGCCAGCAGCCCTGACAGGCTCTCCTACAATGAGCAGTTCTTC	CASSPDRLSYNEQFF
TRBV7-9	TRBD1	many	TRBJ2-5	TGTGCCAGCAGCCGGGGACAGAACCAAGAGACCCAGTACTTC	CASSRGQNQETQYF
TRBV6-5	NA	few	TRBJ2-3	TGTGCCAGCAGTTACTATGTCAGCACAGATACGCAGTATTTT	CASSYYVSTDTQYF
TRBV27	NA	few	TRBJ1-5	TGTGCCAGCAGTTTATCCAGGGTTGGGAATAGCAATCAGCCCCAGCATTTT	CASSLSRVGNSNQPQHF
TRBV28	TRBD2	few	TRBJ2-1	TGTGCCAGCAGGATCCCTGAAACCGTGATAGCGGGAGGGCGTAATGAGCAGTTCTTC	CASRIPETVIAGGRNEQFF
TRBV9	TRBD1	few	TRBJ2-6	TGTGCCAGCAGCCCAGATACCCTTAGGGGGCCTGGGGCCAACGTCCTGACTTTC	CASSPDTLRGPGANVLTF
TRBV4-1	NA	few	TRBJ2-1	TGCGCCAGCAGAAGGATCACCGACAATGAGCAGTTCTTC	CASRRITDNEQFF
TRBV6-1	TRBD2	few	TRBJ2-4	TGTGCCAGCAGGGAGACTAGCGGGGCCAAAAACATTCAGTACTTC	CASRETSGAKNIQYF
TRBV4-3	NA	NA	TRBJ1-1	TGCGCCAGCAGCCTTCGCAACAGCGATGAAGCTTTCTTT	CASSLRNSDEAFF
TRBV7-9	NA	many	TRBJ2-7	TGTGCCAGCAGCTTAGGGACAGAAGCCCTGAAATTC	CASSLGTEALKF
TRBV6-2/TRBV6-3	NA	few	TRBJ1-1	TGTGCCAGCAGTTACCAAGCCGAGAACACTGAAGCTTTCTTT	CASSYQAENTEAFF
TRBV30	TRBD2	NA	TRBJ2-7	TGTGCCTGGATGGCCAGCGGGACCCTCTACGAGCAGTACTTC	CAWMASGTLYEQYF
TRBV2	TRBD2	NA	TRBJ2-1	TGTGCCAGCAGGGGTCTAGCGGGAGTAATCAATGAGCAGTTCTTC	CASRGLAGVINEQFF
TRBV4-1	NA	NA	TRBJ2-7	TGCGCCAGCAGCCAACAGGAGGGGTCCTACGAGCAGTACTTC	CASSQQEGSYEQYF
TRBV4-3	NA	few	TRBJ2-7	TGCGCCAGCAGCCAAGACGACCAGAGCTACGAGCAGTACTTC	CASSQDDQSYEQYF
TRBV6-2/TRBV6-3	NA	many	TRBJ2-3	TGTGCCAGCACCCGAGATGATACAGATACGCAGTATTTT	CASTRDDTDTQYF
TRBV24-1	NA	NA	TRBJ2-3	TGTGCCACCAGCCCGCCACGAGACACAGATACGCAGTATTTT	CATSPPRDTDTQYF
TRBV5-1	NA	few	TRBJ2-1	TGCGCCAGCAGCTTTAGTGGCGGGATAATCGATGAGCAGTTCTTC	CASSFSGGIIDEQFF
TRBV5-1	TRBD2	NA	TRBJ2-5	TGCGCCAGCAGCTTCGGCGTAGCGGGGGGTTCTCAAGAGACCCAGTACTTC	CASSFGVAGGSQETQYF
TRBV18	NA	NA	TRBJ1-2	TGTGCCAGCTCCCCCGCGGGAGGGATTCATGGCTATGGCTACACCTTC	CASSPAGGIHGYGYTF
TRBV7-2	NA	NA	TRBJ2-5	TGTGCCAGCAGCAATGGGTGGAACCAAGAGACCCAGTACTTC	CASSNGWNQETQYF
TRBV20-1	TRBD2	few	TRBJ2-2	TGCAGTGCTCAGCGGGAGATGGTCGGGGAGCTGTTTTTT	CSAQREMVGELFF
TRBV2	TRBD1	NA	TRBJ2-2	TGTGCCAGCAGATACGGACAGGCGAACACCGGGGAGCTGTTTTTT	CASRYGQANTGELFF
TRBV25-1	NA	few	TRBJ1-2	TGTGCCAGCAGCGAAATGGGACCCAACAGCATCTATGGCTACACCTTC	CASSEMGPNSIYGYTF
TRBV11-2	NA	NA	TRBJ1-4	TGTGCCAGCAGCTTAACCCTTACCGAATTACTGTTTTTT	CASSLTLTELLFF
TRBV29-1	NA	NA	TRBJ1-1	TGCAGCGCCGTGAAGGGGCGGGCTGAAGCTTTCTTT	CSAVKGRAEAFF
TRBV2	TRBD2	NA	TRBJ2-3	TGTGCCAGCAGTGGACTAGCGAAATGGGCAGATACGCAGTATTTT	CASSGLAKWADTQYF
TRBV12-3/TRBV12-4	NA	few	TRBJ1-1	TGTGCCAGCAGTTTCGGGGGGGCCATCACTGAAGCTTTCTTT	CASSFGGAITEAFF
TRBV7-8	TRBD2	NA	TRBJ2-7	TGTGCCAGCAGCGGACCGGGGGGGCAAGTCTCCTACGAGCAGTACTTC	CASSGPGGQVSYEQYF
TRBV10-3	NA	NA	TRBJ2-2	TGTGCCATCCGCCGAATTACGGACGGGGGGGAGCTGTTTTTT	CAIRRITDGGELFF